This TCR beta chain derives from a study of OX40 agonist ivuxolimab in advanced cancers. Blood got drawn at baseline, again on cycle 4 day 1, and then on cycle 7 day 1. Repertoires were generated with immunoSEQ multiplex PCR, while TCRdb's copy carries only in-frame clones and drops some. The sample has about 120,000 clones, 85% to 90% seen once. The starting material was CD4+ or CD8+ T cells sorted from blood, obtained in a trial of the OX40 agonist ivuxolimab. The origin of this receptor is an adult with an advanced solid tumor such as melanoma, head and neck, liver or kidney cancer.

The CDR3 reads CASSYPGGSPLHF. The CDR3 DNA follows: TGTGCCAGCAGTTACCCAGGGGGCTCACCCCTCCACTTT. The chain joins TRBV6-6 to TRBJ1-6; TRBD1 agrees at 8 bases. Trimming cost V 2 bases and J 10 bases; bases outside gene matches: 1. Per germline, CDR1 MNHNY and CDR2 SVGAGI (reference sequence). The CDR3 runs 13 residues.